Listed below are T cell receptor beta chains from one sample, sequenced in a study of blood T cell repertoires in COVID-19. Assay: immunoSEQ multiplex PCR; the TCRdb copy retains only in-frame clones and omits some. The sample contains 150,000 to 200,000 clones, approximately 90% of which appear only once. Sequencing was done on a sample of PBMCs or T cells enriched from blood (not recorded which). All receptors derive from a woman in her late teens or twenties who had recovered from COVID-19. CDR3s include the opening cysteine and the closing phenylalanine or tryptophan. The order of the fields is J gene, clone size, V gene, D gene, CDR3 protein, CDR3 DNA. The D gene is left open where the match is weak. For some rows the clone size is stated as once, few or many, or as a class when expanded; others skip it.

TRBJ2-2 - TRBV9 - CASSVGEGVGGELFF TGTGCCAGCAGCGTAGGGGAGGGGGTAGGCGGGGAGCTGTTTTTT
TRBJ1-1 - TRBV4-3 - CASSQVRMNTEAFF TGCGCCAGCAGCCAAGTCAGGATGAACACTGAAGCTTTCTTT
TRBJ2-3 - TRBV6-5 TRBD1 CATNRGLGDTQYF TGTGCCACAAACAGGGGGCTTGGAGATACGCAGTATTTT
TRBJ2-2 - TRBV5-4 - CASSSGGTAGELFF TGTGCCAGCAGTTCAGGCGGGACAGCCGGGGAGCTGTTTTTT
TRBJ2-7 - TRBV7-9 TRBD1 CASSPSWGQGSSYEQYF TGTGCCAGCAGCCCTAGTTGGGGACAGGGGAGCTCCTACGAGCAGTACTTC
TRBJ2-1 - TRBV27 - CASSLRVGSYNEQFF TGTGCCAGCAGTTTACGGGTTGGCTCCTACAATGAGCAGTTCTTC
TRBJ2-1 - TRBV2 TRBD2 CARGLAGGGEQFF TGTGCCAGGGGACTAGCGGGAGGAGGTGAGCAGTTCTTC
TRBJ2-7 - TRBV29-1 - CSVFAGSEGYEQYF TGCAGCGTTTTTGCGGGATCCGAAGGCTACGAGCAGTACTTC
TRBJ1-3 - TRBV5-5 - CASSLTPTGTSSGNTIYF TGTGCCAGCAGCTTGACCCCAACCGGGACAAGCTCTGGAAACACCATATATTTT
TRBJ2-3 - TRBV5-5 TRBD2 CASSDLAGVRDTQYF TGTGCCAGCAGCGATTTAGCGGGAGTTAGAGATACGCAGTATTTT
TRBJ2-4 - TRBV7-9 TRBD2 CASSPKREYAKNIQYF TGTGCCAGCAGCCCAAAGCGGGAGTACGCCAAAAACATTCAGTACTTC
TRBJ1-1 - TRBV20-1 - CSAPIGAEAFF TGCAGTGCCCCGATCGGGGCTGAAGCTTTCTTT
TRBJ2-1 once TRBV27 - CASSLIGFGSYNEQFF TGTGCCAGCAGTTTAATCGGGTTTGGCTCCTACAATGAGCAGTTCTTC
TRBJ2-7 - TRBV28 - CASANTGTPSYEQYF TGTGCCAGCGCGAACACCGGGACACCCTCCTACGAGCAGTACTTC
TRBJ2-7 - TRBV18 TRBD2 CASSAGTSGSSKQYF TGTGCCAGCTCGGCGGGGACTAGCGGGAGCTCCAAGCAGTACTTC
TRBJ1-5 once TRBV29-1 - CSVGGPDQPQHF TGCAGCGTTGGGGGGCCCGATCAGCCCCAGCATTTT
TRBJ2-1 - TRBV7-9 - CASSLGWADYNEQFF TGTGCCAGCAGCTTAGGATGGGCAGACTACAATGAGCAGTTCTTC
TRBJ1-2 few TRBV2 - CASSDSRFSDYGYTF TGTGCCAGCAGTGATTCAAGATTTAGTGACTATGGCTACACCTTC
TRBJ2-7 - TRBV5-5 TRBD2 CASSPKTSGRSYEQYF TGTGCCAGCAGCCCAAAAACTAGCGGGAGGTCGTACGAGCAGTACTTC
TRBJ2-7 - TRBV3-1/TRBV3-2 TRBD2 CASSQAAGVVYEQYF TGTGCCAGCAGCCAAGCAGCGGGAGTGGTCTACGAGCAGTACTTC
TRBJ2-3 - TRBV28 TRBD2 CASSLGGPSEDTQYF TGTGCCAGCAGTTTGGGAGGGCCGAGTGAAGATACGCAGTATTTT